This is a list of T cell receptor beta chains from one sample in a study of T cells in Graves' hyperthyroidism and ophthalmopathy. TCRdb redid the calling of the multiplex PCR reads with MiXCR, one entry per CDR3 protein. The data contain 300,000 or so distinct CDR3 sequences, around a sixth of them seen just once; the ten biggest clones take up under 55%. Specimen: blood. These receptor sequences come from a woman aged 45 to 65 with Graves' hyperthyroidism. Both conserved end residues are part of each CDR3. D genes are given only for firm matches. Size values are once, few and many counts, or a class for expanded clones, and some rows have none.

clone_size j_call d_call v_call cdr3_aa cdr3_nt
many TRBJ2-1 - TRBV2 CASSRARDLYNEQFF TGTGCCAGCAGTCGCGCTAGGGACCTCTACAATGAGCAGTTCTTC
few TRBJ2-5 TRBD2 TRBV3-1 CASSHPGRAVGETQYF TGTGCCAGCAGCCATCCCGGGAGGGCCGTTGGAGAGACCCAGTACTTC
many TRBJ2-5 TRBD1 TRBV28 CASSSGQQETQYF TGTGCCAGCAGTTCGGGACAGCAAGAGACCCAGTACTTC
- TRBJ1-5 TRBD1 TRBV20-1 CSAVDRGDQPQHF TGCAGTGCTGTAGACAGGGGCGATCAGCCCCAGCATTTT
- TRBJ1-1 - TRBV5-1 CASSPTVSLNTEAFF TGCGCCAGCAGCCCTACAGTGAGTCTGAACACTGAAGCTTTCTTT
many TRBJ2-1 TRBD2 TRBV6-1 CASSDPGGSGGARNEQFF TGTGCCAGCAGTGACCCCGGCGGTAGCGGGGGGGCCAGGAATGAGCAGTTCTTC
- TRBJ1-2 - TRBV20-1 CSASKGDDGYTF TGCAGTGCCTCTAAGGGGGACGATGGCTACACCTTC
- TRBJ1-2 - TRBV14 CASSHDNFYGYTF TGTGCCAGCAGCCACGATAACTTCTATGGCTACACCTTC
few TRBJ2-1 TRBD2 TRBV20-1 CSARFSGSPDEQFF TGCAGTGCTAGGTTTAGCGGGTCCCCCGATGAGCAGTTCTTC
- TRBJ1-1 - TRBV5-1 CASSFKQNTEAFF TGCGCCAGCAGCTTTAAGCAGAACACTGAAGCTTTCTTT
- TRBJ2-3 - TRBV2 CANNPGQRTDTQYF TGTGCCAACAACCCAGGGCAGCGCACAGATACGCAGTATTTT
- TRBJ2-3 - TRBV7-9 CASSLDQGTDTQYF TGTGCCAGCAGCTTAGATCAAGGGACAGATACGCAGTATTTT
many TRBJ2-1 - TRBV27 CASSFGTTDNEQFF TGTGCCAGCAGTTTCGGTACTACCGACAATGAGCAGTTCTTC
few TRBJ1-1 - TRBV20-1 CSARATGSNTEAFF TGCAGTGCTAGAGCTACAGGGAGTAACACTGAAGCTTTCTTT
few TRBJ2-1 TRBD2 TRBV6-1 CASSERTGGGAIGEQFF TGTGCCAGCAGTGAAAGGACCGGCGGGGGGGCTATTGGGGAGCAGTTCTTC
- TRBJ1-2 - TRBV29-1 CSVDLYYGYTF TGCAGCGTTGATTTGTACTATGGCTACACCTTC
few TRBJ2-2 TRBD2 TRBV11-2 CASSSTSVAGELFF TGTGCCAGCAGCTCGACTAGCGTTGCCGGGGAGCTGTTTTTT
- TRBJ1-4 TRBD1 TRBV27 CASSRGQRNEKLFF TGTGCCAGCAGCCGGGGACAGCGGAATGAAAAACTGTTTTTT
once TRBJ2-1 TRBD2 TRBV5-4 CASSGGLGGNEQFF TGTGCCAGCAGCGGCGGACTAGGAGGCAATGAGCAGTTCTTC
few TRBJ1-6 - TRBV7-2 CASSLVGTSNSPLHF TGTGCCAGCAGCTTAGTGGGGACGTCAAATTCACCCCTCCACTTT
many TRBJ1-1 TRBD1 TRBV2 CASRTGTGGAGTEAFF TGTGCCAGCAGGACCGGGACAGGGGGCGCGGGCACTGAAGCTTTCTTT
many TRBJ2-5 TRBD2 TRBV20-1 CSARRAGGTETQYF TGCAGTGCTAGACGGGCGGGGGGGACGGAGACCCAGTACTTC
few TRBJ1-1 - TRBV6-1 CASSEDGSLPTEAFF TGTGCCAGCAGTGAAGACGGCAGTTTACCCACTGAAGCTTTCTTT
- TRBJ2-1 - TRBV12-3/TRBV12-4 CASRPRGPYYNEQFF TGTGCCAGCAGGCCCCGGGGACCCTACTACAATGAGCAGTTCTTC
- TRBJ1-1 - TRBV10-3 CATRERLSNTEAFF TGTGCCACCCGAGAAAGGCTGTCGAACACTGAAGCTTTCTTT
many TRBJ2-7 - TRBV11-2 CASSLDRAVSEQYF TGTGCCAGCAGCTTAGATCGGGCAGTGTCCGAGCAGTACTTC
many TRBJ1-5 - TRBV3-1 CASSQGTQPQHF TGTGCCAGCAGCCAAGGGACCCAGCCCCAGCATTTT
many TRBJ2-1 - TRBV30 CAWSVEGDEQFF TGTGCCTGGAGTGTTGAAGGGGATGAGCAGTTCTTC
few TRBJ1-5 - TRBV30 CAWSESPETSNQPQHF TGTGCCTGGAGTGAGAGCCCAGAAACTAGCAATCAGCCCCAGCATTTT
many TRBJ1-1 - TRBV3-1 CASSQDTGSLNTEAFF TGTGCCAGCAGCCAAGATACGGGCAGCCTGAACACTGAAGCTTTCTTT
- TRBJ1-3 TRBD1 TRBV5-1 CASSFGTGSRGNTIYF TGCGCCAGCAGCTTCGGGACAGGTTCGCGAGGAAACACCATATATTTT
many TRBJ2-1 TRBD2 TRBV12-5 CASGPSGSYNEQFF TGTGCTAGTGGTCCAAGCGGGAGTTACAATGAGCAGTTCTTC
- TRBJ2-7 TRBD2 TRBV12-3/TRBV12-4 CAGSFAPGLAVYEQYF TGTGCCGGCAGTTTTGCCCCGGGACTAGCGGTCTACGAGCAGTACTTC
many TRBJ2-3 - TRBV5-1 CASSLWSTDTQYF TGCGCCAGCAGCCTGTGGAGCACAGATACGCAGTATTTT
few TRBJ1-2 - TRBV10-2 CASSEGKGDYGYTF TGCGCCAGCAGTGAGGGGAAGGGTGACTATGGCTACACCTTC
many TRBJ1-2 - TRBV3-1 CASSQDRPLTGDYGYTF TGTGCCAGCAGCCAAGATCGTCCCCTGACAGGAGACTATGGCTACACCTTC
few TRBJ2-2 - TRBV12-3/TRBV12-4 CASSAGFGELFF TGTGCCAGCAGTGCTGGTTTCGGGGAGCTGTTTTTT
- TRBJ1-2 TRBD1 TRBV7-9 CASSTQQGAYYGYTF TGTGCCAGCAGCACACAACAGGGGGCCTACTATGGCTACACCTTC
many TRBJ1-1 - TRBV11-3 CASSEEGDTEAFF TGTGCCAGCAGCGAAGAAGGGGACACTGAAGCTTTCTTT
few TRBJ2-3 - TRBV12-3/TRBV12-4 CASSLEGSYTQYF TGTGCCAGCAGTTTGGAGGGCTCATATACGCAGTATTTT
few TRBJ2-2 - TRBV20-1 CSARGGRNTGELFF TGCAGTGCTAGGGGGGGCCGGAACACCGGGGAGCTGTTTTTT
many TRBJ1-1 - TRBV12-3/TRBV12-4 CASSSRDTSLNTEAFF TGTGCCAGCAGTTCCCGGGACACTTCCTTGAACACTGAAGCTTTCTTT
- TRBJ2-7 - TRBV30 CAWGGTHEQYF TGTGCCTGGGGGGGGACGCATGAGCAGTACTTC
many TRBJ1-3 - TRBV18 CASYGTAGNTIYF TGTGCCAGCTACGGGACGGCTGGAAACACCATATATTTT
many TRBJ2-7 TRBD1 TRBV28 CASSLGDRGGDEQYF TGTGCCAGCAGTTTAGGGGACAGGGGTGGCGACGAGCAGTACTTC
- TRBJ2-1 TRBD1 TRBV10-3 CAAATGTGFSNEQFF TGTGCCGCCGCGACCGGGACAGGGTTTAGCAATGAGCAGTTCTTC
many TRBJ1-1 - TRBV9 CASSVGWVDTEAFF TGTGCCAGCAGCGTAGGGTGGGTAGACACTGAAGCTTTCTTT
few TRBJ2-6 TRBD2 TRBV10-3 CAISVSGVLSGANVLTF TGTGCCATCAGTGTCAGCGGGGTACTCTCTGGGGCCAACGTCCTGACTTTC
many TRBJ1-6 TRBD1 TRBV6-1 CASSFHPGQHNSPLHF TGTGCCAGCAGTTTTCACCCGGGACAGCATAATTCACCCCTCCACTTT
- TRBJ2-7 - TRBV6-1 CASSPLGNLVDEQYF TGTGCCAGCAGTCCGCTGGGAAATTTGGTCGACGAGCAGTACTTC
- TRBJ1-3 - TRBV28 CASRLQVSGNTIYF TGTGCCAGCAGACTACAAGTCTCTGGAAACACCATATATTTT
many TRBJ1-4 - TRBV2 CASRRMAATNEKLFF TGTGCCAGTCGGCGTATGGCGGCAACTAATGAAAAACTGTTTTTT
- TRBJ2-2 - TRBV9 CASRPSGANAGELFF TGTGCCAGCCGCCCGTCAGGGGCCAACGCCGGGGAGCTGTTTTTT
- TRBJ2-5 TRBD1 TRBV20-1 CSGCFDRGRETQYF TGCAGTGGGTGCTTTGACAGGGGTCGGGAGACCCAGTACTTC
many TRBJ1-1 TRBD1 TRBV2 CATILGQGETNTEAFF TGTGCCACTATCCTTGGGCAGGGGGAAACGAACACTGAAGCTTTCTTT
- TRBJ2-1 TRBD2 TRBV20-1 CSARLSGRVDEQFF TGCAGTGCTAGACTTAGCGGGAGAGTCGATGAGCAGTTCTTC
many TRBJ2-1 - TRBV3-1 CASSPLRFNSSNEQFF TGTGCCAGCAGCCCCCTCCGGTTCAACTCGAGCAATGAGCAGTTCTTC
many TRBJ2-1 - TRBV7-9 CASSLPSDNYNEQFF TGTGCCAGCAGCCTGCCTAGCGATAACTACAATGAGCAGTTCTTC
few TRBJ2-1 TRBD2 TRBV14 CASSQGLAGEQFF TGTGCCAGCAGCCAAGGATTAGCGGGGGAGCAGTTCTTC
many TRBJ1-1 - TRBV5-1 CASSLWGAYMNTEAFF TGCGCCAGCAGCTTGTGGGGGGCCTACATGAACACTGAAGCTTTCTTT